This T cell receptor (beta chain) came from a study of blood T cell repertoires in COVID-19. Study details: The study drew acute and convalescent COVID-19 samples from the United States, Italy and Spain. The analysed material was cDNA or gDNA that came from T cells, B-cell-depleted T cells, or PBMCs.

Study processing details: Estimation of nucleated cell counts was performed using reference gene primer amplification. The assay was immunoSEQ multiplex PCR, and TCRdb's table has in-frame clones only and misses some. That table supplies the V and J calls and clone size; D and trimming were determined from the DNA. The repertoire includes more than 100,000 clones, 85% to 90% of them detected once, and roughly 10% sits in the top ten. The CDR3 is made up of 13 amino acids. The germline V and J ends were trimmed by 5 bases and 3 bases, with 8 bases remaining between them. Per the germline V gene, CDR1 is LGHDT and CDR2 is YNNKEL (reference sequence).

The source material was peripheral blood. The chain carries TRBV3-1 (or the pseudogene TRBV3-2) and TRBJ1-5; D remains ambiguous. The receptor comes from an elderly man with acute or convalescent COVID-19. The CDR3 DNA reads as TGTGCCAGCAGCGCAGGATCCAATCAGCCCCAGCATTTT. It encodes CASSAGSNQPQHF.